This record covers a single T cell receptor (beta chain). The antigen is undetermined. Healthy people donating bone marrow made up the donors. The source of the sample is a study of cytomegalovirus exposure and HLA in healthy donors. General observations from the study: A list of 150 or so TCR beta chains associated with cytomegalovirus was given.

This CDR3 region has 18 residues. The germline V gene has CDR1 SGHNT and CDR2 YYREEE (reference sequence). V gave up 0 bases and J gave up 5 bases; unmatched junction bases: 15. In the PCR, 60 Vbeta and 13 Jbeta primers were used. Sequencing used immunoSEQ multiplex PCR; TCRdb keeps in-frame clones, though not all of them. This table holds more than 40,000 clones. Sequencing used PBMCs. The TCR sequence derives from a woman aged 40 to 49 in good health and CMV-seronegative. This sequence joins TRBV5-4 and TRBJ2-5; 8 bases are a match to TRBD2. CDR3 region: CASSLVRGTRGGLETQYF. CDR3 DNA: TGTGCCAGCAGCTTGGTTAGGGGGACTAGGGGGGGGCTGGAGACCCAGTACTTC. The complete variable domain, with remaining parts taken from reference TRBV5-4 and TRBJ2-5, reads ETGVTQSPTHLIKTRGQQVTLRCSSQSGHNTVSWYQQALGQGPQFIFQYYREEENGRGNFPPRFSGLQFPNYSSELNVNALELDDSALYLCASSLVRGTRGGLETQYFGPGTRLLVL.